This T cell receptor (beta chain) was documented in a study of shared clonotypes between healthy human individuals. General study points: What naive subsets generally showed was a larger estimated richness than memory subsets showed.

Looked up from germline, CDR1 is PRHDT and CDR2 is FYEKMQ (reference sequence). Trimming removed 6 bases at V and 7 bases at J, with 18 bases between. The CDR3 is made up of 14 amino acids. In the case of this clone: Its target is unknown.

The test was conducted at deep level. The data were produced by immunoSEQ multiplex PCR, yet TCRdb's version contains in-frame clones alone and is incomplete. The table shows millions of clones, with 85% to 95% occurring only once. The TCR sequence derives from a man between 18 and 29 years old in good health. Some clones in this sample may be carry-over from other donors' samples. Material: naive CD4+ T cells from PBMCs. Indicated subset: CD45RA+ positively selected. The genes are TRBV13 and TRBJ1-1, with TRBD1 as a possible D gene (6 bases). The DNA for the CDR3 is TGTGCCAGCAGTCTCTGGGGGCCTGATGGTGAAGCTTTCTTT. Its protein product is CASSLWGPDGEAFF.